This T cell receptor (beta chain) was sequenced for a study of blood T cell repertoires in COVID-19. As for the study in general: Samples taken during acute and convalescent COVID-19 were collected in the United States, Italy and Spain.

CDR1 is LNHDA, CDR2 SQIVND, per germline (reference sequence). J was trimmed by 0 bases and V by 5 bases; bases with no gene match: 13. CDR3 length equals 18 residues. This clone was detected only once. Membership in each cohort depended on participant-reported clinical history. The study recruited exposed participants who had met a COVID-19 case within 2 weeks before entry. Original analysis: Cell counts per sample came from amplifying reference gene primers. Produced via immunoSEQ multiplex PCR; TCRdb's table is partial and in-frame only. Clone size and the V and J calls come from that table; the DNA yielded D and trimming. Of some 300,000 clones in the sample, about 90% were seen once.

This chain links TRBV19 with TRBJ1-5, with 7 bases fitting TRBD1. This clonotype was obtained from a woman aged 50 to 60 who had been exposed to COVID-19. Sequencing input: PBMCs or T cells enriched from blood (not recorded which). CDR3 sequence: CASSDLTGNPYSNQPQHF. CDR3 sequence (DNA): TGTGCCAGTAGTGACTTGACAGGGAACCCTTATAGCAATCAGCCCCAGCATTTT.